Listed here are 18 T cell receptor beta chains from one sample, sequenced in a study of radiation and T cells in renal cell carcinoma. Some clones are missing from TCRdb's copy, which holds only in-frame ones; the method was immunoSEQ multiplex PCR. Of more than 20,000 clones in the sample, around 85% were seen once. Time point in this sample: blood 2 weeks post-SBRT. Noted treatment: 15 Gy SBRT to primary tumor, nephrectomy 4 weeks later. The sample in question was blood, obtained from a patient whose treatment included radiotherapy and nephrectomy. The receptor set was obtained from a man in his 60s with renal cell carcinoma.

This clone was recorded only once. Germline and junction disagree at one end, which may indicate a read error. The chain couples TRBV6-5 to TRBJ1-2; TRBD1 might be the D (6 bases). The CDR3 has 15 amino acids. Germline CDR1 is MNHEY and CDR2 is SVGAGI. The CDR3 DNA follows: TGTACCAGCAAAATGCGGGACACCGGCCCCTATGGCTACACCTTC. Translation gives CTSKMRDTGPYGYTF.

The rearrangement joins TRBV10-3 to TRBJ2-7, with D perhaps given as TRBD1 or TRBD2 (5 bases each). Germline-derived CDR1 and CDR2 are ENHRY and SYGVKD. This CDR3 is built from 15 residues. The V gene lost 0 bases and the J gene lost 9 bases, with 18 bases spanning the gap. Here the CDR3 DNA reads TGTGCCATCAGTGAGTCGGGGGATCCCTACGAAGTGCAGTACTTC. It codes for CAISESGDPYEVQYF.

The DNA for the CDR3 is TGTGCCAGCAGCTTCGACAGGGGGCAAGGAAACACCATATATTTT. Translating gives CASSFDRGQGNTIYF. The chain recombines TRBV7-9 with TRBJ1-3; TRBD1 agrees at 10 bases. V lost 3 bases and J lost 4; bases outside the gene matches: 3. Germline loops: CDR1 SEHNR, CDR2 FQNEAQ (reference sequence). The CDR3 is 15 amino acids. Full variable domain (remainder filled in from reference TRBV7-9 and TRBJ1-3): DTGVSQNPRHKITKRGQNVTFRCDPISEHNRLYWYRQTLGQGPEFLTYFQNEAQLEKSRLLSDRFSAERPKGSFSTLEIQRTEQGDSAMYLCASSFDRGQGNTIYFGEGSWLTVV.

J is TRBJ2-6 and V is TRBV7-8; 9 nucleotides line up with TRBD1. The germline CDR1 and CDR2 sequences are SGHVS and FQNEAQ. Trimming took 2 bases from V and 3 from J; bases not matched to a gene: 14. The CDR3 sequence is 20 residues long. The CDR3 spells CASSLSRGTGSGFGANVLTF. The CDR3 DNA is TGTGCCAGCAGCTTATCCCGGGGGACAGGGTCGGGGTTTGGGGCCAACGTCCTGACTTTC.

This chain links TRBV7-2 with TRBJ2-5, with 9 bases fitting TRBD2. V dropped 0 bases and J dropped 1; count of bases not matched to a gene: 6. Per germline, CDR1 SGHTA and CDR2 FQGNSA. The CDR3 has 17 amino acids. The CDR3 spells CASSLAFSGRLQETQYF. CDR3 bases: TGTGCCAGCAGCTTAGCTTTTAGCGGGAGACTCCAAGAGACCCAGTACTTC.

Comment on this clone: Other DNA sequences within the sample encode an identical CDR3. The rearrangement joins TRBV20-1 to TRBJ2-5; D not resolved. V was clipped by 5 bases and J by 1 base, with 2 bases between them. This CDR3 has 10 amino acids. Germline loops: CDR1 DFQATT, CDR2 SNEGSKA (reference sequence). The CDR3 sequence: CSAGQETQYF. As DNA, the CDR3 is TGCAGTGCTGGCCAAGAGACCCAGTACTTC.

V gene TRBV5-5 combines with J gene TRBJ1-3; 7 nucleotides align to TRBD1. Losses at the gene ends were 4 bases for V and 0 bases for J; bases not matched to a gene: 16. CDR3 size: 19 residues. Germline V gene data show CDR1 as SGHKS and CDR2 as YYEKEE (reference sequence). This chain's CDR3 is CASSPRGGTEPYSGNTIYF. The CDR3 DNA sequence: TGTGCCAGCAGCCCTCGGGGCGGGACAGAACCATACTCTGGAAACACCATATATTTT.

The chain links TRBV19 to TRBJ2-7, with TRBD1 matching 11 bases. The CDR3 contains 16 residues. Germline CDR1 is LNHDA and CDR2 is SQIVND (reference sequence). The junction had 8 bases not matched to a gene; V was cut back by 4 bases and J by 3 bases. This CDR3 is CASSKTRTGGVYEQYF. The CDR3 DNA follows: TGTGCCAGTAGTAAAACCAGGACAGGGGGCGTCTACGAGCAGTACTTC.

The chain has TRBV4-3 and TRBJ1-1; D is uncertain. The length of the CDR3 is 13 residues. V was clipped by 6 bases and J by 1 base, with 9 bases between them. CDR1 is LGHNA and CDR2 is YSLEER in the germline V gene. CDR3 region: CASSRSGNTEAFF. Here the CDR3 DNA reads TGCGCCAGCAGTCGAAGTGGGAACACTGAAGCTTTCTTT.

The gene calls are TRBV9 and TRBJ1-1, with D perhaps matching TRBD1 (5 bases). Trimming removed 3 bases at V and 2 bases at J, with 8 bases between. The CDR3 loop spans 13 amino acids. Looked up from germline, CDR1 is SGDLS and CDR2 is YYNGEE. The CDR3 region is CASSGTPNTEAFF. CDR3 nucleotides: TGTGCCAGCAGCGGGACACCCAACACTGAAGCTTTCTTT.

CDR3 in amino acids: CASSPTGAEQYF. As DNA, the CDR3 is TGTGCCAGCTCACCCACCGGGGCCGAGCAGTACTTC. The chain couples TRBV18 to TRBJ2-7; D is perhaps TRBD1 or TRBD2 (5 bases each). This CDR3 is built from 12 residues. Trimming took off 3 bases at V and 6 bases at J, with 9 bases between the two ends. CDR1 and CDR2 (germline): KGHSH, LQKENI.

The J gene is TRBJ1-6, the V gene TRBV2, with D possibly being TRBD1 (5 bases). CDR1 SNHLY and CDR2 FYNNEI come from the germline V gene. There are 15 residues in the CDR3. The V end lost 5 bases, the J end lost 7 bases, and 15 bases lay between the germline ends. In nucleotides, the CDR3 is TGTGCCAGCAGTCCCCCCAGGGCCGGGAATTCACCCCTCCACTTT. It translates to CASSPPRAGNSPLHF.

The J gene is TRBJ2-1, the V gene TRBV7-9, with 7 bases fitting TRBD2. This CDR3 contains 14 residues. V was clipped by 1 base and J by 4 bases; unmatched bases: 1. Germline V CDR1 and CDR2: SEHNR, FQNEAQ (reference sequence). CDR3 protein: CASSLGLAYNEQFF. Here the CDR3 DNA reads TGTGCCAGCAGCTTAGGACTAGCTTACAATGAGCAGTTCTTC.

This clone was seen more than once but under ten times. J is TRBJ1-1 and V is TRBV9, with 7 bases lining up with TRBD1. V lost 4 bases, J lost 10 bases, and 10 bases stayed unmatched. The germline V gene has CDR1 SGDLS and CDR2 YYNGEE. The CDR3 covers 13 residues. The CDR3 sequence is CASSNRQGGVAFF. For the CDR3, the DNA is TGTGCCAGCAGCAATAGACAGGGCGGCGTAGCTTTCTTT. The full variable domain, completed using reference TRBV9 and TRBJ1-1, is DSGVTQTPKHLITATGQRVTLRCSPRSGDLSVYWYQQSLDQGLQFLIQYYNGEERAKGNILERFSAQQFPDLHSELNLSSLELGDSALYFCASSNRQGGVAFFGQGTRLTVV.

The gene calls are TRBV27 and TRBJ2-1; 8 nucleotides line up with TRBD1. Germline CDR1 and CDR2: MNHEY and SMNVEV (reference sequence). The trim removed 5 bases at V and 10 bases at J, leaving 10 bases unmatched. The CDR3 has 14 residues. The CDR3 here is CASSPQDREEEQFF. The CDR3 region has the DNA TGTGCCAGCAGTCCCCAGGACAGGGAGGAAGAGCAGTTCTTC.

The chain has TRBV4-1 and TRBJ2-7, with 7 bases lining up with TRBD1. The trim removed 5 bases at V and 7 bases at J, leaving 14 bases unmatched. The CDR3 is 15 residues long. Germline loops: CDR1 MGHRA, CDR2 YSYEKL. The CDR3 loop is CASSSGQTPGREQYF. Here the CDR3 DNA reads TGCGCCAGCAGCTCGGGACAGACTCCTGGTAGGGAGCAGTACTTC.

This clone was recorded only once. The chain uses TRBV19 and TRBJ2-7; the match to TRBD2 covers 8 bases. V was pared by 7 bases and J by 5 bases, with 16 bases of the junction left unmatched. The CDR3 is 16 amino acids. CDR1 LNHDA and CDR2 SQIVND come from the germline V gene (reference sequence). Here the CDR3 reads CASTLRGGTTPDEQYF. The CDR3 DNA is TGTGCCAGTACCCTCCGGGGGGGCACAACCCCGGACGAGCAGTACTTC.

V and J are TRBV7-9 and TRBJ1-4; the D gene is possibly TRBD1 (5 bases). The CDR3 extends over 12 amino acids. V lost 2 bases and J 13 bases, leaving 11 bases between the germline ends. Germline CDR1 is SEHNR and CDR2 is FQNEAQ (reference sequence). CDR3: CASSLYGTILFF. CDR3 coding DNA: TGTGCCAGCAGCTTATATGGGACCATACTGTTTTTT.